The clone carrying this T cell receptor beta chain occurred a few times. Its target is unknown. This CDR3 is missing its conserved last phenylalanine or tryptophan, likely due to a read error. These data originate in a study of blood T cells in healthy people across ages. General observations from the study: It was held that diversity estimates obtained from one million T cells represented underestimates. The unknown donor CMV status may have confounded expanded clonotype changes.

CDR1 and CDR2 from the germline V gene are MGHRA and YSYEKL. V lost 0 bases to trimming and J lost 0 bases; unmatched junction nucleotides: 5. The length of the CDR3 is 16 residues. Next came a second PCR, run for roughly 6 to 11 cycles, which used a sample-barcoded 5' primer along with a J-beta primer mix. Using its own MiXCR run on the 5' RACE reads, TCRdb lists one record per CDR3 protein. This table holds roughly 1,000,000 distinct CDR3 sequences, almost 25% found once. The sample was also reused in another study, on T cells of mothers and their children. That publication notes: Over 9.5 million reads per mother and some 3 million per child were obtained.

The sequenced material came from blood. The clonotype was recovered from a girl aged 2 to 10 in good health. The chain links TRBV4-1 to TRBJ2-7; 7 bases align to TRBD2. The CDR3 DNA follows: TGCGCCAGCAGCCAAGACGGACTAGATTACTCCTACGAGCAGTACCTC. Amino acid sequence: CASSQDGLDYSYEQYL.